Included here is one T cell receptor (beta chain) sequence, with context. Its antigen is not known. In the same sample, other DNA sequences code for this CDR3. The PCR was carried out with 60 Vbeta primers and 13 Jbeta primers. This table comes from immunoSEQ multiplex PCR, and its TCRdb copy is limited to in-frame clones, with some not included. The sample holds 130,000 to 150,000 clones. The data stem from a study of cytomegalovirus exposure and HLA in healthy donors. General study results and limits: A later analysis found most CMV-associated TCR beta chains apparently HLA-restricted. Roughly uniform sequencing depth across donors was assumed, possibly incorrectly. A prior analysis recorded that most TCR beta V segments were productive about 90% or about 30% of the time.

The receptor was isolated from a man in his forties in good health and CMV-seronegative. Sequencing was performed on PBMCs.

In nucleotides, the CDR3 is TGCGCCAGCAGCGACACTAGCGGGGGCACAGATACGCAGTATTTT. Its translation is CASSDTSGGTDTQYF. The genes are TRBV5-1 and TRBJ2-3; TRBD2 matches 10 bases. The CDR3 is made up of 15 amino acids. Germline CDR1 and CDR2: SGHRS and YFSETQ. The J segment lost 1 base and the V segment lost 4 bases, leaving 3 bases of the junction unmatched.